This is a list of T cell receptor beta chains from one sample in a study of OX40 agonist ivuxolimab in advanced cancers. Profiled with immunoSEQ multiplex PCR; TCRdb holds only in-frame clones, not every one. The sample lists some 50,000 clones, 60% to 80% occurring once. This material consisted of CD4+ or CD8+ T cells sorted from blood, taken in a trial of the OX40 agonist ivuxolimab. Source of these receptors: an adult with an advanced solid tumor such as melanoma, head and neck, liver or kidney cancer. The CDR3 runs from the conserved cysteine through the conserved F or W. Each record gives: J gene, D gene, clone size, CDR3 length, V gene, CDR3 DNA, CDR3 protein. D genes are given only for firm matches. Clone size appears in some rows only: once, few, many, or a class for an expanded clone.

J gene: TRBJ2-7
D gene: TRBD1
clone size: once
CDR3 length: 15
V gene: TRBV19
CDR3 DNA: TGTGCCAGTAGTATAGATTGGGACAGTACCTACGAGCAGTACTTC
CDR3 protein: CASSIDWDSTYEQYF

J gene: TRBJ2-3
D gene: NA
clone size: NA
CDR3 length: 13
V gene: TRBV6-5
CDR3 DNA: TGTGCCAGCACGCGCGGCCTCACAGATACGCAGTATTTT
CDR3 protein: CASTRGLTDTQYF

J gene: TRBJ1-5
D gene: NA
clone size: NA
CDR3 length: 16
V gene: TRBV15
CDR3 DNA: TGTGCCACCAGCGGCAACCGGGCACCGGGTTTAAAGCCCCAGCATTTT
CDR3 protein: CATSGNRAPGLKPQHF

J gene: TRBJ1-3
D gene: NA
clone size: few
CDR3 length: 15
V gene: TRBV5-6
CDR3 DNA: TGTGCCAGCAGCGGGCGGTCAACCTCTGGAAACACCATATATTTT
CDR3 protein: CASSGRSTSGNTIYF

J gene: TRBJ1-1
D gene: NA
clone size: few
CDR3 length: 12
V gene: TRBV30
CDR3 DNA: TGTGCCTGGAGTGTACAGAGCACTGAAGCTTTCTTT
CDR3 protein: CAWSVQSTEAFF

J gene: TRBJ1-2
D gene: NA
clone size: NA
CDR3 length: 16
V gene: TRBV7-9
CDR3 DNA: TGTGCCAGCAGCTACGTAGTGGACTTAGCTAACTATGGCTACACCTTC
CDR3 protein: CASSYVVDLANYGYTF

J gene: TRBJ1-2
D gene: TRBD1
clone size: NA
CDR3 length: 13
V gene: TRBV27
CDR3 DNA: TGTGCCAGCGGCCGGGACAGGGGTGCTGGCTACACCTTC
CDR3 protein: CASGRDRGAGYTF

J gene: TRBJ2-7
D gene: TRBD2
clone size: NA
CDR3 length: 15
V gene: TRBV11-2
CDR3 DNA: TGTGCCAGCAGGAACCTAGCGGGGCATCCCTACGAGCAGTACTTC
CDR3 protein: CASRNLAGHPYEQYF

J gene: TRBJ2-7
D gene: TRBD1
clone size: NA
CDR3 length: 13
V gene: TRBV11-2
CDR3 DNA: TGTGCCAGCAGCTCGGACAGGGGTAGTGTGCAGTACTTC
CDR3 protein: CASSSDRGSVQYF

J gene: TRBJ1-3
D gene: NA
clone size: NA
CDR3 length: 14
V gene: TRBV10-3
CDR3 DNA: TGTGCCATCAGTGAGTCCGGGGTTGGAAACACCATATATTTT
CDR3 protein: CAISESGVGNTIYF

J gene: TRBJ2-5
D gene: NA
clone size: NA
CDR3 length: 13
V gene: TRBV5-6
CDR3 DNA: TGTGCCAGCAGCTTGTGGCACGACGAGACCCAGTACTTC
CDR3 protein: CASSLWHDETQYF

J gene: TRBJ1-2
D gene: NA
clone size: NA
CDR3 length: 16
V gene: TRBV4-3
CDR3 DNA: TGCGCCAGCAGCCAAGAGGGGGTCAGGGATGGCTATGGCTACACCTTC
CDR3 protein: CASSQEGVRDGYGYTF

J gene: TRBJ2-7
D gene: NA
clone size: NA
CDR3 length: 16
V gene: TRBV19
CDR3 DNA: TGTGCCAGTAGTTCTAATGGACCGGAGATCGTCTACGAGCAGTACTTC
CDR3 protein: CASSSNGPEIVYEQYF

J gene: TRBJ2-7
D gene: TRBD2
clone size: NA
CDR3 length: 15
V gene: TRBV5-1
CDR3 DNA: TGCGCCAGCAGCTTGAAACTAGCGGCCACCTACGAGCAGTACTTC
CDR3 protein: CASSLKLAATYEQYF

J gene: TRBJ2-1
D gene: NA
clone size: NA
CDR3 length: 14
V gene: TRBV9
CDR3 DNA: TGTGCCAGCAGCGTAGGATATGACGCCACCGAGCAGTTCTTC
CDR3 protein: CASSVGYDATEQFF

J gene: TRBJ2-2
D gene: NA
clone size: NA
CDR3 length: 15
V gene: TRBV18
CDR3 DNA: TGTGCCAGCTCAGTCACTTACAGGGACACCGGGGAGCTGTTTTTT
CDR3 protein: CASSVTYRDTGELFF

J gene: TRBJ2-5
D gene: NA
clone size: NA
CDR3 length: 16
V gene: TRBV7-9
CDR3 DNA: TGTGCCAGCAGCTTAGGGTGGGATGGAGAAGGAGAGACCCAGTACTTC
CDR3 protein: CASSLGWDGEGETQYF

J gene: TRBJ1-2
D gene: TRBD1
clone size: few
CDR3 length: 16
V gene: TRBV4-3
CDR3 DNA: TGCGCCAGCAGCCAAGAGGTCCAGGGGGCAAACTATGGCTACACCTTC
CDR3 protein: CASSQEVQGANYGYTF

J gene: TRBJ1-2
D gene: NA
clone size: once
CDR3 length: 14
V gene: TRBV7-9
CDR3 DNA: TGTGCCAGCAGCTACCCCGCCAGGGACTATGGCTACACCTTC
CDR3 protein: CASSYPARDYGYTF

J gene: TRBJ2-3
D gene: TRBD2
clone size: NA
CDR3 length: 16
V gene: TRBV7-2
CDR3 DNA: TGTGCCAGCAGCTTAGACCTAGCGGGGACTACAGATACGCAGTATTTT
CDR3 protein: CASSLDLAGTTDTQYF

J gene: TRBJ1-1
D gene: NA
clone size: once
CDR3 length: 16
V gene: TRBV19
CDR3 DNA: TGTGCCAGTAGTAACAGGGTTGGGGGTATGAACACTGAAGCTTTCTTT
CDR3 protein: CASSNRVGGMNTEAFF

J gene: TRBJ2-3
D gene: NA
clone size: NA
CDR3 length: 11
V gene: TRBV18
CDR3 DNA: TGTGCCAGCTCAAGCGGGGATACGCAGTATTTT
CDR3 protein: CASSSGDTQYF

J gene: TRBJ1-2
D gene: NA
clone size: NA
CDR3 length: 14
V gene: TRBV6-4
CDR3 DNA: TGTGCCAGCAAGGGACACACCGCTAACTATGGCTACACCTTC
CDR3 protein: CASKGHTANYGYTF

J gene: TRBJ1-5
D gene: NA
clone size: NA
CDR3 length: 14
V gene: TRBV7-8
CDR3 DNA: TGTGCCAGCAGCAAAGGAGGTTTGGATCAGCCCCAGCATTTT
CDR3 protein: CASSKGGLDQPQHF

J gene: TRBJ2-1
D gene: TRBD2
clone size: NA
CDR3 length: 17
V gene: TRBV5-4
CDR3 DNA: TGTGCCAGCAGCCCCGGACTAGCGGCAAGCTCCTACAATGAGCAGTTCTTC
CDR3 protein: CASSPGLAASSYNEQFF

J gene: TRBJ1-2
D gene: NA
clone size: NA
CDR3 length: 14
V gene: TRBV30
CDR3 DNA: TGTGCCTGGAGTGAAGGGGGGCCTAACTATGGCTACACCTTC
CDR3 protein: CAWSEGGPNYGYTF

J gene: TRBJ2-5
D gene: NA
clone size: NA
CDR3 length: 17
V gene: TRBV5-5
CDR3 DNA: TGTGCCAGCAGCCCGACCGCGCGGGCGCAATACCAAGAGACCCAGTACTTC
CDR3 protein: CASSPTARAQYQETQYF

J gene: TRBJ2-7
D gene: NA
clone size: NA
CDR3 length: 14
V gene: TRBV19
CDR3 DNA: TGTGCCAGTACCACCAGGGACAACCACTACGAGCAGTACTTC
CDR3 protein: CASTTRDNHYEQYF

J gene: TRBJ2-3
D gene: NA
clone size: NA
CDR3 length: 17
V gene: TRBV10-1
CDR3 DNA: TGCGCCAGCAGTGAGTTCCACGCCGGGGGAGTGGCAGATACGCAGTATTTT
CDR3 protein: CASSEFHAGGVADTQYF

J gene: TRBJ1-4
D gene: NA
clone size: NA
CDR3 length: 17
V gene: TRBV7-9
CDR3 DNA: TGTGCCAGCAGCCCTGGGGAAGGCGGGGTTTTCTTCGAAAAACTGTTTTTT
CDR3 protein: CASSPGEGGVFFEKLFF

J gene: TRBJ2-3
D gene: TRBD2
clone size: NA
CDR3 length: 16
V gene: TRBV5-4
CDR3 DNA: TGTGCCAGCAGCCCGGGACTAGCGGGAGAGGCAGATACGCAGTATTTT
CDR3 protein: CASSPGLAGEADTQYF

J gene: TRBJ2-7
D gene: NA
clone size: NA
CDR3 length: 12
V gene: TRBV11-2
CDR3 DNA: TGTGCCAGCAGCTTAATCCTCCACGAGCAGTACTTC
CDR3 protein: CASSLILHEQYF

J gene: TRBJ2-1
D gene: TRBD2
clone size: NA
CDR3 length: 15
V gene: TRBV7-2
CDR3 DNA: TGTGCCAGCAGCCTACTAGCGGGCAACTACAATGAGCAGTTCTTC
CDR3 protein: CASSLLAGNYNEQFF

J gene: TRBJ2-1
D gene: NA
clone size: once
CDR3 length: 14
V gene: TRBV27
CDR3 DNA: TGTGCCAGCAGTCCCCACGAACTATACAATGAGCAGTTCTTC
CDR3 protein: CASSPHELYNEQFF

J gene: TRBJ2-5
D gene: TRBD1
clone size: NA
CDR3 length: 14
V gene: TRBV6-1
CDR3 DNA: TGTGCCAGCAGTAGGGACAGGGGCCAAGAGACCCAGTACTTC
CDR3 protein: CASSRDRGQETQYF

J gene: TRBJ1-5
D gene: NA
clone size: NA
CDR3 length: 15
V gene: TRBV12-5
CDR3 DNA: TGTGCTAGTGGTAAGGGCGTTGATAGCAATCAGCCCCAGCATTTT
CDR3 protein: CASGKGVDSNQPQHF

J gene: TRBJ1-3
D gene: NA
clone size: NA
CDR3 length: 15
V gene: TRBV7-2
CDR3 DNA: TGTGCCAGCAGCTTAGGTTGGAGCACTGGAAACACCATATATTTT
CDR3 protein: CASSLGWSTGNTIYF

J gene: TRBJ1-6
D gene: NA
clone size: NA
CDR3 length: 13
V gene: TRBV7-2
CDR3 DNA: TGTGCCAGCAGCTCTGACAGTAATTCACCCCTCCACTTT
CDR3 protein: CASSSDSNSPLHF

J gene: TRBJ2-3
D gene: NA
clone size: NA
CDR3 length: 14
V gene: TRBV27
CDR3 DNA: TGTGCCAGCAGTTTCTTTTCAATCCGACATACGCAGTATTTT
CDR3 protein: CASSFFSIRHTQYF

J gene: TRBJ1-2
D gene: TRBD1
clone size: NA
CDR3 length: 15
V gene: TRBV6-1
CDR3 DNA: TGTGCCAGCAGTGAAGTCTCCGGGACAGTCTATGGCTACACCTTC
CDR3 protein: CASSEVSGTVYGYTF

J gene: TRBJ2-7
D gene: NA
clone size: NA
CDR3 length: 14
V gene: TRBV7-9
CDR3 DNA: TGTGCCAGCAGCTTCTCCGGGAAAGGGGACGAGCAGTACTTC
CDR3 protein: CASSFSGKGDEQYF

J gene: TRBJ1-1
D gene: NA
clone size: once
CDR3 length: 12
V gene: TRBV5-6
CDR3 DNA: TGTGCCAGCAGCTTCGGAGACACTGAAGCTTTCTTT
CDR3 protein: CASSFGDTEAFF

J gene: TRBJ2-5
D gene: NA
clone size: NA
CDR3 length: 12
V gene: TRBV7-9
CDR3 DNA: TGTGCCAGCAGCCCGTTGGGAGAGACCCAGTACTTC
CDR3 protein: CASSPLGETQYF

J gene: TRBJ1-5
D gene: NA
clone size: NA
CDR3 length: 14
V gene: TRBV10-3
CDR3 DNA: TGTGCCATCAGTGAGTCGATCGGGAGACAGCCCCAGCATTTT
CDR3 protein: CAISESIGRQPQHF

J gene: TRBJ1-2
D gene: NA
clone size: once
CDR3 length: 17
V gene: TRBV4-3
CDR3 DNA: TGCGCCAGCAGCCAAGATCCACAGGGTCTGGGTTCCAGCGGCTACACCTTC
CDR3 protein: CASSQDPQGLGSSGYTF

J gene: TRBJ2-7
D gene: TRBD1
clone size: NA
CDR3 length: 14
V gene: TRBV6-5
CDR3 DNA: TGTGCCAGCAGTTATGGGCAGGGGGTCTTACAGCAGTACTTC
CDR3 protein: CASSYGQGVLQQYF

J gene: TRBJ2-5
D gene: NA
clone size: once
CDR3 length: 14
V gene: TRBV2
CDR3 DNA: TGTGCCAGCAGTGAAATATGGACAGAAGAGACCCAGTACTTC
CDR3 protein: CASSEIWTEETQYF

J gene: TRBJ2-2
D gene: TRBD2
clone size: NA
CDR3 length: 14
V gene: TRBV7-2
CDR3 DNA: TGTGCCAGTCAGAGCGGGAGGGGGTCCGGGGAGCTGTTTTTT
CDR3 protein: CASQSGRGSGELFF

J gene: TRBJ1-1
D gene: NA
clone size: once
CDR3 length: 12
V gene: TRBV29-1
CDR3 DNA: TGCAGCGTTCGGCAGCCCCAAAGAGAAGCTTTCTTT
CDR3 protein: CSVRQPQREAFF